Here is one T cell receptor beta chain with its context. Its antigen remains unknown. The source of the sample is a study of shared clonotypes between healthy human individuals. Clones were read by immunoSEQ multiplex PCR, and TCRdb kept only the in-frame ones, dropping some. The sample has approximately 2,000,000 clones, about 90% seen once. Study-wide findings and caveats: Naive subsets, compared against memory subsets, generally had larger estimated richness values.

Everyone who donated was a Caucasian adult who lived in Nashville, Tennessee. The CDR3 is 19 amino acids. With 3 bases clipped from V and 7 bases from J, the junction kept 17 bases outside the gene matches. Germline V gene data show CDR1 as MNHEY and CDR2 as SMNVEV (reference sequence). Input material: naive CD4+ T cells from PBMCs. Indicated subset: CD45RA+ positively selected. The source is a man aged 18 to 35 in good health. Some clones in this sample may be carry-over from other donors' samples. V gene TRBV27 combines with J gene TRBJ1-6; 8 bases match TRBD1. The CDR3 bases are TGTGCCAGCAGTTTCAGGACAGGGTCCCTCCTACTCCTGAATTCACCCCTCCACTTT. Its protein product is CASSFRTGSLLLLNSPLHF.